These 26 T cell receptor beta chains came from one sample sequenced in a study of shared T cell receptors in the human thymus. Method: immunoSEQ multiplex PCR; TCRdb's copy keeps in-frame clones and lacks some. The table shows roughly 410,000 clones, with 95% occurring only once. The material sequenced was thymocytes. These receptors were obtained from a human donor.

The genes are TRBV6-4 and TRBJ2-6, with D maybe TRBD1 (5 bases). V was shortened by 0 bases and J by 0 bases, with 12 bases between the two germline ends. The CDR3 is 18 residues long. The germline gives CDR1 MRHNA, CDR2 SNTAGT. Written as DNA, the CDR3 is TGTGCCAGCAGTGACTCGTCACAGGTTAGCTCTGGGGCCAACGTCCTGACTTTC. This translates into CASSDSSQVSSGANVLTF.

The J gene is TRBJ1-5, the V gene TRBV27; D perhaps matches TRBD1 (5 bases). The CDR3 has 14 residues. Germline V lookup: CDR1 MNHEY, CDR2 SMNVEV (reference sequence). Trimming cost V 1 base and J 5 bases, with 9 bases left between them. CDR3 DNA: TGTGCCAGCAGTTTATGGGGCAGTCATCAGCCCCAGCATTTT. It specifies CASSLWGSHQPQHF.

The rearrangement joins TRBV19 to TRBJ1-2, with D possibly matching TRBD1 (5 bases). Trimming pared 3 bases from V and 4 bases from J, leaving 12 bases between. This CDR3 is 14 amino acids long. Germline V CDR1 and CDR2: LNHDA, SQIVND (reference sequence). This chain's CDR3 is CASSIGNGTYGYTF. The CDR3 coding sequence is TGTGCCAGTAGTATCGGGAACGGGACCTATGGCTACACCTTC.

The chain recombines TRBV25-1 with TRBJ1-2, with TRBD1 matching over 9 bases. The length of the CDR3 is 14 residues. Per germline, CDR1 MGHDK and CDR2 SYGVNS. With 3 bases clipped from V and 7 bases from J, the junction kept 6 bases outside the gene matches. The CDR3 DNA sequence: TGTGCCAGCAGTGATCCGGGACAGGGAGGTGGCTACACCTTC. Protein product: CASSDPGQGGGYTF.

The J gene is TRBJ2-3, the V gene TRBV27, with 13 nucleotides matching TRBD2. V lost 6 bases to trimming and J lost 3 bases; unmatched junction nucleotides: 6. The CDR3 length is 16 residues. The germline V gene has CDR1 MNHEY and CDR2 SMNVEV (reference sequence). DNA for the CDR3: TGTGCCAGCAGCGAAAGACTAGCGGGAGGTACAGATACGCAGTATTTT. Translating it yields CASSERLAGGTDTQYF.

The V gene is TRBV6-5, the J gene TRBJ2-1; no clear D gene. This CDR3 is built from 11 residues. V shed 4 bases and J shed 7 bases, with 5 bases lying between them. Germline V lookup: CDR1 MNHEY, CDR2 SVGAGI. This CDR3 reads CASSFLNEQFF. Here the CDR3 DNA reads TGTGCCAGCAGTTTCTTAAATGAGCAGTTCTTC.

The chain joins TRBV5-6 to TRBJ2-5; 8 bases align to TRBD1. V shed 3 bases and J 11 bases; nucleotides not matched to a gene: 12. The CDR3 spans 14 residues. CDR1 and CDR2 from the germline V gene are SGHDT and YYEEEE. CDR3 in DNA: TGTGCCAGCAGCTGGACAGGGTCTATACGGGAGCAGTACTTC. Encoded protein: CASSWTGSIREQYF.

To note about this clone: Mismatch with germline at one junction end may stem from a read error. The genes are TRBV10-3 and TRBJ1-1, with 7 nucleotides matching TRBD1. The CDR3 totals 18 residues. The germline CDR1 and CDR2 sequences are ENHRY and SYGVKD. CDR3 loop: CAISESRFEGAGNAEAFF. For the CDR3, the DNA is TGTGCCATCAGTGAGTCCAGATTTGAGGGGGCAGGGAACGCTGAAGCTTTCTTT.

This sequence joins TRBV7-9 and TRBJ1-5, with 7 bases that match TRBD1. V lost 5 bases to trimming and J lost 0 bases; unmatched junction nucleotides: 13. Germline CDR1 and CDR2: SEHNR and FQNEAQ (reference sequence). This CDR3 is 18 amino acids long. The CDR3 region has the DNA TGTGCCAGCAGCCCCTTCGGGGACAGCCCCATTAGCAATCAGCCCCAGCATTTT. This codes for CASSPFGDSPISNQPQHF.

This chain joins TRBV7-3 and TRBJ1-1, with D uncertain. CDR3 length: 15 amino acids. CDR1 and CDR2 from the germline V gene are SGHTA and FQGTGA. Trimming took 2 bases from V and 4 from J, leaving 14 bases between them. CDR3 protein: CASSLGGIRVTEAFF. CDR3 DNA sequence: TGTGCCAGCAGCTTAGGTGGGATACGGGTCACTGAAGCTTTCTTT.

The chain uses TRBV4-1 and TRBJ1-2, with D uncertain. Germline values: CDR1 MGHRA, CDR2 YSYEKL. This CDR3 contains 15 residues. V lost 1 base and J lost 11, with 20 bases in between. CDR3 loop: CASSQGFRPIRGYTF. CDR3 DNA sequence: TGCGCCAGCAGCCAAGGGTTTCGGCCGATCCGCGGGTACACCTTC.

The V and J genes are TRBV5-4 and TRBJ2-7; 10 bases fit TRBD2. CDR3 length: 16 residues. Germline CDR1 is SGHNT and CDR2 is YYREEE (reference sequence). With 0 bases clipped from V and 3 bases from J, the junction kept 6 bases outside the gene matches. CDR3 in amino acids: CASSLAGSGRSYEQYF. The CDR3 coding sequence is TGTGCCAGCAGCTTGGCCGGTAGCGGGAGGAGCTACGAGCAGTACTTC.

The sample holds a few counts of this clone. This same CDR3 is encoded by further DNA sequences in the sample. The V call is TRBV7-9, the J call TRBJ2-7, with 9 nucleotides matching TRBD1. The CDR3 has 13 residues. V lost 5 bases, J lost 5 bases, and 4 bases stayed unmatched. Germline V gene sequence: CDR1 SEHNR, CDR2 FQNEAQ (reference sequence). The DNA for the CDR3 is TGTGCCAGCAGCGAGGACAGGGGAGACGAGCAGTACTTC. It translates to CASSEDRGDEQYF. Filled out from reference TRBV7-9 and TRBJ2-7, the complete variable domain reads DTGVSQNPRHKITKRGQNVTFRCDPISEHNRLYWYRQTLGQGPEFLTYFQNEAQLEKSRLLSDRFSAERPKGSFSTLEIQRTEQGDSAMYLCASSEDRGDEQYFGPGTRLTVT.

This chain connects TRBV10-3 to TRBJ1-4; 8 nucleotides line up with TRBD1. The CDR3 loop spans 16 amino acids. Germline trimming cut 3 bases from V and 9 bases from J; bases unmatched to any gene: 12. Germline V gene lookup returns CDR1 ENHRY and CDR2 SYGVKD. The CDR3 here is CAISEGQGVGDQKLFF. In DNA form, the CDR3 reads TGTGCCATCAGTGAAGGACAGGGAGTAGGGGATCAAAAACTGTTTTTT.

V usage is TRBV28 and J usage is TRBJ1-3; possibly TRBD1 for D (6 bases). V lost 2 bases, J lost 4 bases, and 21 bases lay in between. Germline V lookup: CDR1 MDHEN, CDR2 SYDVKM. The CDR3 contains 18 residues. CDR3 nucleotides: TGTGCCAGCAGTTTACCAGTTATCCCAGGGGCGGCAGGAAACACCATATATTTT. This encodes CASSLPVIPGAAGNTIYF. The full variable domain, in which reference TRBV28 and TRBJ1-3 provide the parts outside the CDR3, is DVKVTQSSRYLVKRTGEKVFLECVQDMDHENMFWYRQDPGLGLRLIYFSYDVKMKEKGDIPEGYSVSREKKERFSLILESASTNQTSMYLCASSLPVIPGAAGNTIYFGEGSWLTVV.

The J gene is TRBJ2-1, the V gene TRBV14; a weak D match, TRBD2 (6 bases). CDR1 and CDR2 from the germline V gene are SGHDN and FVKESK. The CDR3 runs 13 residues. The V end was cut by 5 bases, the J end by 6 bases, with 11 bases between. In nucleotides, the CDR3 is TGTGCCAGCAGCTCTAGCGCCACCAATGAGCAGTTCTTC. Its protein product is CASSSSATNEQFF.

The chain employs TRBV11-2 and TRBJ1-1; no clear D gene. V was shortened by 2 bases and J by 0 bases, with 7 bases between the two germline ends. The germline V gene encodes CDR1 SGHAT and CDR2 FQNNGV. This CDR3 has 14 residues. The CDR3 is CASSLSGVNTEAFF. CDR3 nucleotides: TGTGCCAGCAGCTTAAGCGGGGTGAACACTGAAGCTTTCTTT.

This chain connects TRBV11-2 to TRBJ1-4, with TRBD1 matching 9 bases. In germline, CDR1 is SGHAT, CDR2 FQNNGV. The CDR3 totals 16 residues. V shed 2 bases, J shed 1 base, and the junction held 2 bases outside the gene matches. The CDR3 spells CASSLHRGRTNEKLFF. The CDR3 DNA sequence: TGTGCCAGCAGCTTACACAGGGGGCGAACTAATGAAAAACTGTTTTTT. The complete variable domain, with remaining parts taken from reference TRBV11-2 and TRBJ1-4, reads EAGVAQSPRYKIIEKRQSVAFWCNPISGHATLYWYQQILGQGPKLLIQFQNNGVVDDSQLPKDRFSAERLKGVDSTLKIQPAKLEDSAVYLCASSLHRGRTNEKLFFGSGTQLSVL.

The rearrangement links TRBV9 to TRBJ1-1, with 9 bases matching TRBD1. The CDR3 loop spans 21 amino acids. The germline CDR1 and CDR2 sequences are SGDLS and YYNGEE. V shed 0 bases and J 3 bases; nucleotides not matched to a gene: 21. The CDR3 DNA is TGTGCCAGCAGCGTAGAGGGGACAGGGAAGGGGAGAGGAACCGGGGACACTGAAGCTTTCTTT. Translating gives CASSVEGTGKGRGTGDTEAFF.

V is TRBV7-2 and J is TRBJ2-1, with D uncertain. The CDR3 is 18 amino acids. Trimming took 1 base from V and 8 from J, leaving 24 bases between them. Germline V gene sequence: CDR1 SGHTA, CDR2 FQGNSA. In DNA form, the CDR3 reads TGTGCCAGCAGCTTAGTTTTATACTACCGGAGTACCCGCGATGAGCAGTTCTTC. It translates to CASSLVLYYRSTRDEQFF. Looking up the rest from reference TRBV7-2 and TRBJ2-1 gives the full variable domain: GAGVSQSPSNKVTEKGKDVELRCDPISGHTALYWYRQSLGQGLEFLIYFQGNSAPDKSGLPSDRFSAERTGGSVSTLTIQRTQQEDSAVYLCASSLVLYYRSTRDEQFFGPGTRLTVL.

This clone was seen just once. CDR3 protein: CASSSRGVFISEAFF. CDR3 DNA sequence: TGTGCCAGCAGCTCCCGGGGGGTCTTTATCTCTGAAGCTTTCTTT. This chain uses TRBV7-8 with TRBJ1-1, with D possibly TRBD1 on 5 matching bases. CDR3 length: 15 residues. From germline, CDR1 is SGHVS and CDR2 FQNEAQ. Trimming removed 4 bases at V and 6 bases at J, with 18 bases between.

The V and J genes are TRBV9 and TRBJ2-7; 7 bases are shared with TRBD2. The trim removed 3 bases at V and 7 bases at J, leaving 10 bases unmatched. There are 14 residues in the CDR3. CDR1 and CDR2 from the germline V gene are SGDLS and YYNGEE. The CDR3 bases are TGTGCCAGCAGCGCGTGGGCGGGAGCCGATGAGCAGTACTTC. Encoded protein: CASSAWAGADEQYF.

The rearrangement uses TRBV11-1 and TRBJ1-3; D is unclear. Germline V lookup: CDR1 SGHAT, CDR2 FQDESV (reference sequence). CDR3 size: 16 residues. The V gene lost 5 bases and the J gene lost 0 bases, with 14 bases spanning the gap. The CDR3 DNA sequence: TGTGCCAGCAGCGTGGACGTTACTTACTCTGGAAACACCATATATTTT. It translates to CASSVDVTYSGNTIYF.

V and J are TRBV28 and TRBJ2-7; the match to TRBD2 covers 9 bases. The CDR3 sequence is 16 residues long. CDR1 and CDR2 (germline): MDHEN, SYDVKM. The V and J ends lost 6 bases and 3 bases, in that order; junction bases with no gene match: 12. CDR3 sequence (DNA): TGTGCCAGCAGCCTACCCCGGACTAGCGACTACTACGAGCAGTACTTC. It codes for CASSLPRTSDYYEQYF.

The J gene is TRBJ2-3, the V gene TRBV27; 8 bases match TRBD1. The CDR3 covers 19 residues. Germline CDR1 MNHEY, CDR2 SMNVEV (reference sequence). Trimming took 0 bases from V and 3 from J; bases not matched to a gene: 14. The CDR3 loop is CASSLSQTFAGGETDTQYF. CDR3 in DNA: TGTGCCAGCAGTTTATCGCAAACCTTCGCAGGGGGCGAAACAGATACGCAGTATTTT.

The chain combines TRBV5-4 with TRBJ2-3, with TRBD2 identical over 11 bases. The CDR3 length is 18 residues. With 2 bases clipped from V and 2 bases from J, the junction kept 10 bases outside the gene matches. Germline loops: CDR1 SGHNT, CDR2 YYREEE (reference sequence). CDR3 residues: CASSLGLAGLSVTDTQYF. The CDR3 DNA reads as TGTGCCAGCAGCTTAGGACTAGCGGGTCTATCCGTCACAGATACGCAGTATTTT. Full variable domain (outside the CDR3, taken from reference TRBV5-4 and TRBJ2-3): ETGVTQSPTHLIKTRGQQVTLRCSSQSGHNTVSWYQQALGQGPQFIFQYYREEENGRGNFPPRFSGLQFPNYSSELNVNALELDDSALYLCASSLGLAGLSVTDTQYFGPGTRLTVL.